These 5 T cell receptor beta chains were sequenced from one sample in a study of blood T cells in healthy people across ages. A J-beta primer mix and a sample-barcoded 5' primer were used in a second PCR of roughly 6 to 11 cycles. Via MiXCR, TCRdb re-called the 5' RACE reads, giving one row per CDR3 protein. This table has about 670,000 distinct CDR3 sequences, approximately 52% appearing once. The sample consisted of blood. All receptors derive from a woman aged 80 or over in good health.

The chain joins TRBV5-1 to TRBJ1-2, with D maybe TRBD1 (5 bases). The CDR3 is 13 residues long. Trimming removed 0 bases from V and 4 bases from J, with 7 bases in between. CDR1 SGHRS and CDR2 YFSETQ come from the germline V gene. As DNA, the CDR3 is TGCGCCAGCAGCTTGGACGGGACCTATGGCTACACCTTC. It translates to CASSLDGTYGYTF.

On this clonotype itself: A much more abundant neighbour one base away suggests this may be a read error. The chain combines TRBV5-1 with TRBJ2-1, with TRBD2 matching 8 bases. In germline, CDR1 is SGHRS, CDR2 YFSETQ. CDR3 length equals 16 residues. The V segment lost 2 bases and the J segment 2 bases; nucleotides outside the gene matches: 6. As DNA, the CDR3 is TGCGCCAGCAGCTTAAGTACTAGCGGTACCTACAATGAGCAGTTCTTC. This codes for CASSLSTSGTYNEQFF.

This clonotype was seen at least ten times. The chain has TRBV24-1 and TRBJ2-1, with 8 bases identical to TRBD1. After removal of 5 bases from V and 6 bases from J, the junction contained 8 bases not matched to a gene. The CDR3 is 15 amino acids. The germline gives CDR1 KGHDR, CDR2 SFDVKD. The chain's CDR3 is CATSAPVGTGNEQFF. The CDR3, as DNA: TGTGCCACCAGTGCACCCGTTGGGACAGGCAATGAGCAGTTCTTC.

Only one count was recorded for this clonotype. This may stem from a read error, because a much larger clone lies one nucleotide away. This chain joins TRBV3-1 and TRBJ1-2, with D uncertain. This CDR3 region has 14 residues. Trimming took 0 bases from V and 4 from J, leaving 9 bases between them. CDR1 is LGHDT, CDR2 YNNKEL, per germline (reference sequence). CDR3 sequence reads: CASSQEVEAYGYTF. The CDR3 DNA reads TGTGCCAGCAGCCAAGAGGTGGAGGCCTATGGCTACACCTTC.

This clonotype showed up just a few times. The rearrangement joins TRBV7-9 to TRBJ2-1, with 9 nucleotides matching TRBD1. The DNA end lines up better with TRBJ2-7; the J call may be wrong. CDR1 and CDR2 (germline): SEHNR, FQNEAQ (reference sequence). CDR3 length: 17 amino acids. CDR3 loop: CASSLKTGTGPYNEQYF. DNA of the CDR3: TGTGCCAGCAGCTTAAAGACCGGGACAGGGCCCTACAATGAGCAGTACTTC.